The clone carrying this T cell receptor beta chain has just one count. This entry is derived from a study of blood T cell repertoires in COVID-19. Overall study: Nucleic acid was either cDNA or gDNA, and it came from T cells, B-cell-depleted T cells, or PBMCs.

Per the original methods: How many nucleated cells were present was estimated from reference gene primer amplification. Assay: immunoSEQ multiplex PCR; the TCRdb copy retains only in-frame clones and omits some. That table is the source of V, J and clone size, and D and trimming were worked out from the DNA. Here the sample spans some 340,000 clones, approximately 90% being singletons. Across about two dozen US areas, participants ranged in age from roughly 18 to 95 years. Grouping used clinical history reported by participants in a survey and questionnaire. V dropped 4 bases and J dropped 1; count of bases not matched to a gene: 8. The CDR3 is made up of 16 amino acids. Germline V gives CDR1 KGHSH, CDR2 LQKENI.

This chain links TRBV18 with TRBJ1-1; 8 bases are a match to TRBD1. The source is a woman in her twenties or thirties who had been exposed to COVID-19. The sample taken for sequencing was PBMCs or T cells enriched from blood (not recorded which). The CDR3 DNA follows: TGTGCCAGCTCACGCCTTAAGGGGACAGGGAACACTGAAGCTTTCTTT. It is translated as CASSRLKGTGNTEAFF.